This T cell receptor beta chain was sequenced during a study of Graves' ophthalmopathy and Graves' hyperthyroidism. Regarding the study as a whole: Between ophthalmopathy and stable hyperthyroidism, a 13-signature model drew a separation with nearly 90% sensitivity and less than 83% specificity.

This clonotype was found many times. Its antigen is not known. TCR beta CDR3 amplification used RNA transcripts. HTBI-primed RT-PCR formed the first round, and a multiplex PCR formed the second. TCRdb recomputed calls from the multiplex PCR reads with MiXCR, one row per CDR3 protein. The table has about 700,000 distinct CDR3 sequences, about two fifths seen once; the top ten hold 3.3%. CDR1 and CDR2 from the germline V gene are KGHDR and SFDVKD. The V end was cut by 0 bases, the J end by 3 bases, with 14 bases between. The length of the CDR3 is 16 residues. For donors with ophthalmopathy, the disease showed moderate-to-severe activity, reached CAS ≥3 and NOSPECS ≥4, and had lasted under 3 months. Clinical symptoms, serum thyroxine, TRAb, thyroid ultrasound and orbital computed tomography formed the basis of diagnosis. PBMCs came from less than 13 ml of fresh peripheral blood.

This TCR was recovered from an adult man with Graves' ophthalmopathy. The chain uses TRBV24-1 and TRBJ2-7, with D perhaps being TRBD1 or TRBD2 (5 bases each). Sequenced: peripheral blood. The CDR3 here is CATSDLATGRLYEQYF. The CDR3 DNA follows: TGTGCCACCAGTGATTTGGCTACGGGACGGCTCTACGAGCAGTACTTC.